This T cell receptor (beta chain) was identified in a study of T cells in localized non-small cell lung cancer. Study-wide results and limits: Uninvolved adjacent lung showed peak T cell clonality, exceeding tumor. Longer overall survival associated with higher blood T cell density; shorter survival with higher adjacent-lung clonality.

V dropped 5 bases and J dropped 3; count of bases not matched to a gene: 2. The CDR3 contains 15 residues. Germline V gene data show CDR1 as SGHNT and CDR2 as YENEEA. TCRdb keeps only in-frame clones here, not all; method: immunoSEQ multiplex PCR. The top ten clones hold approximately 6.5% of a sample with about 3,500 clones, about 33% of them seen once. Atypia-free adjacent lung was sampled at least 2 cm beyond the tumor margin. This clone was observed a few times. The antigen is undetermined. The material was normal lung tissue next to the tumor, obtained before any cancer treatment. This chain uses TRBV11-3 with TRBJ2-7; 15 bases align to TRBD2. The TCR sequence derives from a woman aged 35 to 70 with stage I lung adenocarcinoma. The CDR3 is CASSTGLAGGYEQYF. The CDR3 nucleotides read TGTGCCAGCAGCACGGGACTAGCGGGGGGCTACGAGCAGTACTTC.